This entry lists 26 T cell receptor beta chains sequenced from one sample in a study of blood T cells in healthy people across ages. Sample-barcoded 5' priming and a J-beta primer mix drove a second PCR of 7 to 11 cycles. MiXCR was run by TCRdb on the 5' RACE reads, yielding one entry per CDR3 protein. The data show about 1.1 million distinct CDR3 sequences, under 40% seen once. The sample was blood. These receptors all come from a man younger than 35 in good health.

This clonotype was counted a few times. The chain uses TRBV4-3 and TRBJ2-1; 7 bases align to TRBD1. With 2 bases clipped from V and 4 bases from J, the junction kept 5 bases outside the gene matches. The CDR3 has 15 residues. Germline V lookup: CDR1 LGHNA, CDR2 YSLEER. CDR3 region: CASSQTGTEYNEQFF. The CDR3 DNA is TGCGCCAGCAGCCAAACCGGGACAGAGTACAATGAGCAGTTCTTC.

This clonotype appeared a few times. The V gene is TRBV15, the J gene TRBJ2-4; 7 bases match TRBD1. The CDR3 extends over 15 amino acids. J gave up 3 bases and V 0 bases, and 2 bases lay outside the gene matches. The germline V gene encodes CDR1 LNHNV and CDR2 YYDKDF (reference sequence). Here the CDR3 DNA reads TGTGCCACCAGCAGAGATCGGGACAGCAAAAACATTCAGTACTTC. Translation: CATSRDRDSKNIQYF.

This clonotype turned up a few times. This sequence joins TRBV29-1 and TRBJ1-2; the D is unclear. CDR3 length: 13 residues. Trimming pared 3 bases from V and 4 bases from J, leaving 12 bases between. Germline V gene sequence: CDR1 SQVTM, CDR2 ANQGSEA. CDR3 DNA: TGCAGCGTTGACATCCTTGGGAGCTATGGCTACACCTTC. It translates to CSVDILGSYGYTF.

This clonotype was seen a few times. The chain has TRBV29-1 and TRBJ2-3; the match to TRBD1 covers 7 bases. V lost 2 bases to trimming and J lost 6 bases; unmatched junction nucleotides: 11. The CDR3 runs to 15 residues. Per germline, CDR1 SQVTM and CDR2 ANQGSEA. The CDR3 is CSVEKFDGQADTQYF. In DNA, the CDR3 is TGCAGCGTTGAAAAATTTGATGGACAGGCGGATACGCAGTATTTT.

The V call is TRBV28, the J call TRBJ2-3, with D unresolved. This CDR3 contains 13 residues. V was clipped by 5 bases and J by 4 bases, with 10 bases between them. Germline lookup yields CDR1 MDHEN and CDR2 SYDVKM. The CDR3 protein is CASSPPASDTQYF. CDR3 coding DNA: TGTGCCAGCAGTCCCCCCGCCTCAGATACGCAGTATTTT.

The genes are TRBV6-5 and TRBJ1-2; weak D call: TRBD1 (5 bases). The CDR3 consists of 14 residues. Deletions cut 6 bases from V and 5 bases from J, with 16 bases between. Per germline, CDR1 MNHEY and CDR2 SVGAGI. The CDR3: CASSPGRTLYGYTF. In DNA form, the CDR3 reads TGTGCCAGCAGCCCGGGACGGACCCTTTATGGCTACACCTTC.

The chain links TRBV27 to TRBJ1-2, with 9 bases fitting TRBD1. The CDR3 sequence is 15 residues long. The germline V gene has CDR1 MNHEY and CDR2 SMNVEV (reference sequence). V was pared by 6 bases and J by 4 bases, with 9 bases of the junction left unmatched. CDR3 nucleotides: TGTGCCAGCAGATCCACAGGGGGCCGGGGCTATGGCTACACCTTC. This translates into CASRSTGGRGYGYTF.

This chain joins TRBV4-3 and TRBJ2-7; TRBD1 is a possible D gene (5 bases). The germline V and J ends were trimmed by 2 bases and 2 bases, with 13 bases remaining between them. CDR3 length equals 15 residues. Germline V gene data show CDR1 as LGHNA and CDR2 as YSLEER. The CDR3 reads CASSQSQGGTYEQYF. DNA of the CDR3: TGCGCCAGCAGCCAAAGCCAGGGCGGTACCTACGAGCAGTACTTC.

This clonotype was seen only once. The V gene is TRBV10-3, the J gene TRBJ2-1, with TRBD2 as a possible D gene (6 bases). Per germline, CDR1 ENHRY and CDR2 SYGVKD. Trimming left V 5 bases short and J 5 bases short, with 13 bases between. The CDR3 spans 14 residues. CDR3 in DNA: TGTGCCATCAGTAGGGACTTCTTAAACAATGAGCAGTTCTTC. Translation gives CAISRDFLNNEQFF.

This clonotype was counted only a few times. The chain joins TRBV2 to TRBJ2-3; TRBD1 matches at 7 bases. Trimming removed 0 bases from V and 5 bases from J; junction bases left unmatched: 5. This CDR3 is built from 15 residues. Germline lookup yields CDR1 SNHLY and CDR2 FYNNEI. The DNA for the CDR3 is TGTGCCAGCAGTGAAGCAGGGACAGCGGTAGATACGCAGTATTTT. It yields the protein CASSEAGTAVDTQYF.

The chain has TRBV4-3 and TRBJ2-3, with 13 bases fitting TRBD2. Unmatched junction bases numbered 6, after V lost 0 bases and J lost 3 bases. Germline V gives CDR1 LGHNA, CDR2 YSLEER. CDR3 length equals 18 residues. CDR3 DNA: TGCGCCAGCAGCCAAGACACCAGACTAGCGGGGGGAACAGATACGCAGTATTTT. Translated: CASSQDTRLAGGTDTQYF.

This clonotype appeared a few times. V and J are TRBV6-2 or TRBV6-3 and TRBJ1-6, with D hard to call. Trimming shortened V by 7 bases and J by 8 bases, and 12 bases separated the two germline ends. This CDR3 has 13 amino acids. The germline CDR1 and CDR2 sequences are MNHEY and SVGEGT. The CDR3 nucleotides read TGTGCCAGCACCCCTGGCATTGATTCACCCCTCCACTTT. Translating it yields CASTPGIDSPLHF.

The chain is built from TRBV4-1 and TRBJ2-1; no reliable D call. CDR1 MGHRA and CDR2 YSYEKL come from the germline V gene. This CDR3 has 13 residues. The V and J ends lost 6 bases and 7 bases respectively, with 13 bases between them. The CDR3 loop reads CASSLVVWNEQFF. The DNA of the CDR3 is TGCGCCAGCAGTCTCGTCGTTTGGAATGAGCAGTTCTTC.

This clonotype was detected only a few times. CDR3 sequence (DNA): TGCAGCGTTGAAGCCCAGGGGGGCAGTGCAACTAATGAAAAACTGTTTTTT. Its translation is CSVEAQGGSATNEKLFF. The chain uses TRBV29-1 and TRBJ1-4, with 7 nucleotides matching TRBD1. V lost 1 base, J lost 0 bases, and 8 bases stayed unmatched. Germline CDR1 reads SQVTM; CDR2 reads ANQGSEA. This CDR3 has 17 amino acids.

The chain has TRBV5-1 and TRBJ2-7; tentative D call: TRBD2 (5 bases). Germline lookup yields CDR1 SGHRS and CDR2 YFSETQ. The CDR3 is 16 amino acids. V lost 0 bases and J 1 base, leaving 14 bases between the germline ends. CDR3 region: CASSLGRDGVSYEQYF. Written as DNA, the CDR3 is TGCGCCAGCAGCTTGGGCCGTGACGGGGTTTCCTACGAGCAGTACTTC.

This clonotype showed up many times. The chain employs TRBV5-5 and TRBJ2-1, with D possibly being TRBD1 or TRBD2 (5 bases each). The CDR3 extends over 15 amino acids. Germline V gene lookup returns CDR1 SGHKS and CDR2 YYEKEE (reference sequence). V was trimmed by 4 bases and J by 3 bases, leaving 14 bases between them. CDR3 bases: TGTGCCAGCAGCCTACCCTCTGGGGGCTACAATGAGCAGTTCTTC. Amino acid sequence: CASSLPSGGYNEQFF.

This clonotype was seen at least ten times. The chain employs TRBV4-3 and TRBJ2-1; D not certain. Germline V gene lookup returns CDR1 LGHNA and CDR2 YSLEER. CDR3 length equals 15 residues. V gave up 0 bases and J gave up 3 bases, with 9 bases separating them. The CDR3 coding sequence is TGCGCCAGCAGCCAAGAGTACACGATCTACAATGAGCAGTTCTTC. Amino acid sequence: CASSQEYTIYNEQFF.

The chain is built from TRBV5-1 and TRBJ1-1; D gene unclear. The CDR3 consists of 16 residues. Trimming removed 7 bases at V and 1 base at J, with 20 bases between. CDR1 is SGHRS and CDR2 is YFSETQ in the germline V gene. This chain's CDR3 is CASQKSTGSTNTEAFF. Written as DNA, the CDR3 is TGCGCCAGCCAAAAAAGCACCGGGTCCACGAACACTGAAGCTTTCTTT.

J is TRBJ2-7 and V is TRBV4-3, with 7 bases identical to TRBD1. V gave up 0 bases and J gave up 8 bases; unmatched junction bases: 1. Germline V gene data show CDR1 as LGHNA and CDR2 as YSLEER. The CDR3 consists of 12 residues. The CDR3 protein is CASSQDRGQQYF. The CDR3 DNA sequence: TGCGCCAGCAGCCAAGATAGGGGGCAGCAGTACTTC.

This rearrangement joins TRBV6-5 to TRBJ2-4, with 8 bases fitting TRBD2. The J call could be wrong; TRBJ2-5 is a better fit for the DNA end. Germline V gene sequence: CDR1 MNHEY, CDR2 SVGAGI. The CDR3 is made up of 18 amino acids. The CDR3 nucleotides read TGTGCCAGCAGTTACGCTCTTCGTGGGGCGGGGGGCCAAGAGACCCAGTACTTC. It yields the protein CASSYALRGAGGQETQYF.

This clonotype was seen just once. CDR3 loop: CASSPFTGTDNYGYTF. The CDR3, as DNA: TGTGCCAGCAGCCCGTTCACAGGTACCGACAACTATGGCTACACCTTC. The chain couples TRBV12-3 or TRBV12-4 to TRBJ1-2; a possible D gene is TRBD1 (5 bases). Trimming removed 6 bases from V and 2 bases from J, with 19 bases in between. There are 16 residues in the CDR3.

This clonotype appeared a few times. The chain has TRBV3-1 and TRBJ2-7, with TRBD1 matching 7 bases. The CDR3 contains 15 residues. Germline V gives CDR1 LGHDT, CDR2 YNNKEL (reference sequence). The junction had 7 bases not matched to a gene; V was cut back by 1 base and J by 4 bases. The CDR3 reads CASSQGDRLTYEQYF. Written as DNA, the CDR3 is TGTGCCAGCAGCCAAGGGGACAGATTAACTTACGAGCAGTACTTC.

The chain uses TRBV11-1 and TRBJ1-1, with unresolved D. The CDR3 spans 15 residues. Germline V gene data show CDR1 as SGHAT and CDR2 as FQDESV (reference sequence). The germline V and J ends were trimmed by 8 bases and 0 bases, with 16 bases remaining between them. The DNA for the CDR3 is TGTGCCAGCGCCCCAGTTGTGTCGATGAACACTGAAGCTTTCTTT. The encoded protein is CASAPVVSMNTEAFF.

The CDR3 here is CSAEGSASNQPQHF. CDR3 bases: TGCAGTGCAGAAGGCAGCGCCTCCAATCAGCCCCAGCATTTT. The rearrangement links TRBV20-1 to TRBJ1-5; no firm D call. CDR1 and CDR2 from the germline V gene are DFQATT and SNEGSKA (reference sequence). CDR3 length: 14 amino acids. Trimming removed 6 bases at V and 3 bases at J, with 15 bases between.

As for this clonotype: A read error may be the cause here, since a much bigger clone is one base away. This chain joins TRBV20-1 and TRBJ1-2; maybe TRBD1 (6 bases). The V gene's germline CDR1 is DFQATT and CDR2 SNEGSKA (reference sequence). CDR3 size: 14 residues. The CDR3 DNA is TGCAGTGCCCGTTTCCGGACAGAAGGTCAGGGCTGCACCTTC. Amino acid sequence: CSARFRTEGQGCTF.

The CDR3 loop reads CASSLIGGASYNEQYF. CDR3 nucleotides: TGTGCCAGCAGCTTAATCGGGGGGGCCTCCTACAATGAGCAGTACTTC. The chain uses TRBV7-9 and TRBJ2-1; 8 bases match TRBD2. The J call may be wrong; the DNA end is better matched by TRBJ2-7. CDR1 and CDR2 (germline): SEHNR, FQNEAQ (reference sequence). The CDR3 is made up of 16 amino acids.